This entry features one TCR beta chain sequence. From germline, CDR1 is LGHDT and CDR2 YNNKEL (reference sequence). The V and J ends lost 4 bases and 2 bases, in that order; junction bases with no gene match: 1. This CDR3 region has 15 residues. The sample is drawn from a study of blood T cell repertoires in COVID-19. Authors' data handling: How many nucleated cells were present was estimated from reference gene primer amplification. The repertoire was sequenced with immunoSEQ multiplex PCR; TCRdb's copy has only in-frame clones and lacks some. D and trimming were read from the DNA, whereas the V and J calls and clone size are those reported in that table. Here the sample spans about 150,000 clones, approximately 90% being singletons.

Sequenced input: peripheral blood. This receptor was taken from a man over 45 with acute or convalescent COVID-19. The chain couples TRBV3-1 (or the pseudogene TRBV3-2) to TRBJ2-2, with 10 nucleotides matching TRBD2. Here the CDR3 reads CASSRLAGNTGELFF. The DNA of the CDR3 is TGTGCCAGCAGCCGACTAGCGGGCAACACCGGGGAGCTGTTTTTT.